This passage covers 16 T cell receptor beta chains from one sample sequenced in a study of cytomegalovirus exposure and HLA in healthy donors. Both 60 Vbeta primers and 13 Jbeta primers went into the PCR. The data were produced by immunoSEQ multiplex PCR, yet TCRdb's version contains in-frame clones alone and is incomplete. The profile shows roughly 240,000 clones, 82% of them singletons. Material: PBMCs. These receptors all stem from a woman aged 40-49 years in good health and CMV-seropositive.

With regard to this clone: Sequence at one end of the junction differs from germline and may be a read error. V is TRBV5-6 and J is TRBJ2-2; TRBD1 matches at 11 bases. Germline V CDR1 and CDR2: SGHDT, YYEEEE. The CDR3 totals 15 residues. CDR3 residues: CASGDGTGGAGELVF. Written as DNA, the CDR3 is TGTGCCAGCGGCGATGGGACAGGGGGGGCCGGGGAGCTGGTTTTT. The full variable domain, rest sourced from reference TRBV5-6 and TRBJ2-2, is DAGVTQSPTHLIKTRGQQVTLRCSPKSGHDTVSWYQQALGQGPQFIFQYYEEEERQRGNFPDRFSGHQFPNYSSELNVNALLLGDSALYLCASGDGTGGAGELVFGEGSRLTVL.

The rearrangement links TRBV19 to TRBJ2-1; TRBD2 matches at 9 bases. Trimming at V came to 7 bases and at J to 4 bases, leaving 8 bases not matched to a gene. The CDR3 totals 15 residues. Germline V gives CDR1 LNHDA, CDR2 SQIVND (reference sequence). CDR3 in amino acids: CASTPGTSRYNEQFF. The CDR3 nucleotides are TGTGCCAGTACCCCGGGGACTAGCAGATACAATGAGCAGTTCTTC.

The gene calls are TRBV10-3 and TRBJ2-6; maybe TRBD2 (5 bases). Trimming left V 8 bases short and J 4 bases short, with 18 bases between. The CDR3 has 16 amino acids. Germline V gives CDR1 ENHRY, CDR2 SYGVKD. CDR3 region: CAIHPGMGMGANVLTF. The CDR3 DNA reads TGTGCCATCCATCCGGGGATGGGTATGGGGGCCAACGTCCTGACTTTC.

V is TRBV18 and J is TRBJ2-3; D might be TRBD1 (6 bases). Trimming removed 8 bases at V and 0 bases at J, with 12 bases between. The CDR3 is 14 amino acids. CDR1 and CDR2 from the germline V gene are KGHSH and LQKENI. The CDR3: CASRGQISTDTQYF. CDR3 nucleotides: TGTGCCAGCCGAGGACAGATAAGCACAGATACGCAGTATTTT.

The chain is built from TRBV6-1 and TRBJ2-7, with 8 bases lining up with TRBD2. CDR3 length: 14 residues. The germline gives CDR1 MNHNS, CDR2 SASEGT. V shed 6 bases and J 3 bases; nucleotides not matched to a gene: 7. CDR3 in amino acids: CASRGAGVSYEQYF. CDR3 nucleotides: TGTGCCAGCAGGGGAGCGGGAGTAAGCTACGAGCAGTACTTC.

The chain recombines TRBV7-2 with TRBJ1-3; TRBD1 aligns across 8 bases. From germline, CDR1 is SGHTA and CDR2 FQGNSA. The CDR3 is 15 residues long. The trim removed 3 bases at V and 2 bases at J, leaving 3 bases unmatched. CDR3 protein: CASSFLTGAGNTIYF. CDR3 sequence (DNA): TGTGCCAGCAGCTTCCTGACAGGGGCTGGAAACACCATATATTTT. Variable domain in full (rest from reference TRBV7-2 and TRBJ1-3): GAGVSQSPSNKVTEKGKDVELRCDPISGHTALYWYRQSLGQGLEFLIYFQGNSAPDKSGLPSDRFSAERTGGSVSTLTIQRTQQEDSAVYLCASSFLTGAGNTIYFGEGSWLTVV.

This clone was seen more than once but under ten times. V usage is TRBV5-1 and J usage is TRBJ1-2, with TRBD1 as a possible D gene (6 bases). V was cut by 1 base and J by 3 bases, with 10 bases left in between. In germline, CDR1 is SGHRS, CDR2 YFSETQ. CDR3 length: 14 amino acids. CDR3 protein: CASSLTGMDYGYTF. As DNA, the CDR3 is TGCGCCAGCAGCTTGACAGGGATGGACTATGGCTACACCTTC. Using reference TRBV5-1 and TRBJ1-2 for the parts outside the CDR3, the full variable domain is KAGVTQTPRYLIKTRGQQVTLSCSPISGHRSVSWYQQTPGQGLQFLFEYFSETQRNKGNFPGRFSGRQFSNSRSEMNVSTLELGDSALYLCASSLTGMDYGYTFGSGTRLTVV.

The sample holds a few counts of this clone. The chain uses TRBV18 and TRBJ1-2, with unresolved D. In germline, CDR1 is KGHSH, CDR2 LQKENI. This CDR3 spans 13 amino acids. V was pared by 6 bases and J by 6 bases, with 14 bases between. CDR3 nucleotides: TGTGCCAGCTCCCCGGGAGGTTGGAATGGCTACACCTTC. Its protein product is CASSPGGWNGYTF.

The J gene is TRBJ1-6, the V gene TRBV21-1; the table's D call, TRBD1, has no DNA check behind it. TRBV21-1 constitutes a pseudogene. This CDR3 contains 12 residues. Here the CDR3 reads CAKGTANSPLHF. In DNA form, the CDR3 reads TGTGCCAAGGGGACAGCAAATTCACCCCTCCACTTT.

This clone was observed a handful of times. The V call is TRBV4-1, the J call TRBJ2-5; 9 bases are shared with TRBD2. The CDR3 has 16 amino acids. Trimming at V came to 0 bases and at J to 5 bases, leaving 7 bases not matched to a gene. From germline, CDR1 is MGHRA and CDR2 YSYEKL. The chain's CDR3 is CASSQDLAGGRETQYF. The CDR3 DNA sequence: TGCGCCAGCAGCCAAGATCTCGCGGGGGGGCGTGAGACCCAGTACTTC.

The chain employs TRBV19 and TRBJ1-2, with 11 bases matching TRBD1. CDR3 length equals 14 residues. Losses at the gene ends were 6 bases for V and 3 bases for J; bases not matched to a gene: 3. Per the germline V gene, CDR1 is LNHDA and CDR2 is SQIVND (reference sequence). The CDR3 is CASRDRGQDYGYTF. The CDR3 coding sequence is TGTGCCAGTAGGGACAGGGGGCAAGACTATGGCTACACCTTC.

Written as DNA, the CDR3 is TGTGCCAGCAGCTTAGAGGTAGCGGGAGTGGGCAGTGAGCAGTTCTTC. Amino acid sequence: CASSLEVAGVGSEQFF. The chain has TRBV11-3 and TRBJ2-1, with TRBD2 identical over 9 bases. The CDR3 has 16 residues. The germline V gene encodes CDR1 SGHNT and CDR2 YENEEA. The J segment lost 9 bases and the V segment lost 0 bases, leaving 9 bases of the junction unmatched.

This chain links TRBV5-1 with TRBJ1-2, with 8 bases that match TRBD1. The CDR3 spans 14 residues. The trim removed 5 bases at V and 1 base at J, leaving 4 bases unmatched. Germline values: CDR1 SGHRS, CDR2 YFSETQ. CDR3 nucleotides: TGCGCCAGCAGGCAGACAGGGGATAACTATGGCTACACCTTC. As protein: CASRQTGDNYGYTF.

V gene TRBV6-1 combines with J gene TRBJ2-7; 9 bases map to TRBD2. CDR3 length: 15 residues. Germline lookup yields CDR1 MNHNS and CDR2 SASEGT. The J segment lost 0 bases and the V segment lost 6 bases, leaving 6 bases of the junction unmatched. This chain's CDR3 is CASREQRGASYEQYF. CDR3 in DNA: TGTGCCAGCAGGGAACAGCGGGGGGCCTCCTACGAGCAGTACTTC.

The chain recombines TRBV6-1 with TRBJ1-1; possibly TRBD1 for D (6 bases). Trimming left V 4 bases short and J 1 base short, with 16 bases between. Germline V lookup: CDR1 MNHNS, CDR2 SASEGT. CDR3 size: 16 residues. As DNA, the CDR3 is TGTGCCAGCAGTGGCAATAGGAACAGGGCGAACACTGAAGCTTTCTTT. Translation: CASSGNRNRANTEAFF.

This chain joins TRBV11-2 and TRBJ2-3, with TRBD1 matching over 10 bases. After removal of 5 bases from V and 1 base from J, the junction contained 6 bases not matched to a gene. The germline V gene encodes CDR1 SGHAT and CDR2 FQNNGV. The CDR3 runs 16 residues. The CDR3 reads CASSDPGTGGTDTQYF. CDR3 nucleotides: TGTGCCAGCAGCGATCCCGGGACAGGGGGCACAGATACGCAGTATTTT.